Shown below are 6 T cell receptor beta chains from a single sample sequenced in a study of CD8+CD57+ T cells in acquired aplastic anemia. Investigators profiled TCR beta VDJ and CDR3 from genomic DNA template. TCRdb fed the reads into MiXCR, producing one record per CDR3 protein. The sample lists about 130,000 distinct CDR3 sequences, roughly two fifths occurring once. The sequencing input was sorted CD4+, CD8+, or CD8+CD57+ T cells (not recorded which) from PBMCs. Source of these receptors: a human donor in good health, serving as a control.

This clonotype was counted a single time. The chain combines TRBV20-1 with TRBJ1-1; 10 bases agree with TRBD1. J gave up 4 bases and V 3 bases, and 8 bases lay outside the gene matches. This CDR3 has 15 residues. Germline V gene sequence: CDR1 DFQATT, CDR2 SNEGSKA (reference sequence). In nucleotides, the CDR3 is TGCAGTGCTAGGCTTACGGGACAGGGGAGCACTGAAGCTTTCTTT. It encodes CSARLTGQGSTEAFF.

In its sample, this clonotype was seen many times. CDR3 sequence: CASSLASSGTTIYF. Written as DNA, the CDR3 is TGTGCCAGCAGCTTAGCCTCATCGGGGACGACCATATATTTT. The V gene is TRBV7-2, the J gene TRBJ1-3; possibly TRBD1 for D (5 bases). The CDR3 has 14 amino acids. The germline gives CDR1 SGHTA, CDR2 FQGNSA. Trimming stripped 0 bases from V and 10 bases from J, with 13 bases between.

The chain links TRBV3-1 to TRBJ2-2; no clear D gene. V was cut by 4 bases and J by 0 bases, with 3 bases left in between. The CDR3 runs to 13 residues. The V gene's germline CDR1 is LGHDT and CDR2 YNNKEL (reference sequence). The CDR3 coding sequence is TGTGCCAGCAGCCTGCCGAACACCGGGGAGCTGTTTTTT. Translation: CASSLPNTGELFF.

This clonotype was found once. This could be a read error, since a much larger clone is one nucleotide away. This rearrangement joins TRBV7-9 to TRBJ1-4; D gene unclear. Between the trimmed V and J ends, which lost 6 bases and 12 bases, there was a span of 17 bases. CDR3 length: 13 residues. Germline values: CDR1 SEHNR, CDR2 FQNEAQ (reference sequence). The CDR3 loop reads CASSRTPQEELFF. The CDR3 DNA follows: TGTGCCAGCAGTCGGACCCCTCAGGAAGAACTGTTTTTT.

This clonotype was counted only a few times. The chain is built from TRBV5-6 and TRBJ2-5; 7 bases are shared with TRBD1. The CDR3 extends over 15 amino acids. With V trimmed by 0 bases and J by 2 bases, 4 bases remained unmatched. The germline V gene has CDR1 SGHDT and CDR2 YYEEEE. The CDR3 DNA follows: TGTGCCAGCAGCTTGGGACAGGGCCTTCAAGAGACCCAGTACTTC. This codes for CASSLGQGLQETQYF.

Regarding this clonotype: This may be a read error: a much more frequent sequence differs by one nucleotide. CDR3 sequence reads: CASSLSARGQGTIYF. In DNA, the CDR3 is TGTGCCAGCAGTTTATCTGCGCGCGGCCAAGGCACCATATATTTT. V usage is TRBV28 and J usage is TRBJ1-3; no clear D gene. Trimming pared 1 base from V and 9 bases from J, leaving 16 bases between. Germline lookup yields CDR1 MDHEN and CDR2 SYDVKM. The CDR3 runs to 15 residues.